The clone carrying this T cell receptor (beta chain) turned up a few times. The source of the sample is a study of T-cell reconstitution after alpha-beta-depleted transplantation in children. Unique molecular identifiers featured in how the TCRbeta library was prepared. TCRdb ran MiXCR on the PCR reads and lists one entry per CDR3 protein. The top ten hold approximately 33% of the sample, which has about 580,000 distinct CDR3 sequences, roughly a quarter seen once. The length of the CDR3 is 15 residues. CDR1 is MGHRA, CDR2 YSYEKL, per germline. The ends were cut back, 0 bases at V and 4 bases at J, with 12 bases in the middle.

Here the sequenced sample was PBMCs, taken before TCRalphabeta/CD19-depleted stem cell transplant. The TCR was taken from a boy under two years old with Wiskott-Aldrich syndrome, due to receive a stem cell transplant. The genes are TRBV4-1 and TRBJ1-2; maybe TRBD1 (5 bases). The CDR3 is CASSQDRGHPYGYTF. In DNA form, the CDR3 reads TGCGCCAGCAGCCAAGATCGCGGACATCCCTATGGCTACACCTTC.